These 15 T cell receptor beta chains originate from one sample sequenced in a study of T cell responses to AZD1222 COVID-19 vaccine (dated by TCRdb to the early 2020s). The library was produced with the immunoSEQ multiplex PCR assay. The clones in this table, taken by TCRdb from immuneACCESS, are in-frame only. Not every clone is retained; where verified, under half of the shortfall comes from an unresolved V gene, and the cause of the rest is unknown. The sample table records some 150,000 clones; approximately 88% of these occur just once. The ten largest clonotypes hold 3% to 4% of the sample. What this sample's time point label stands for: baseline before first vaccination. Interpreted using the paper, the treatment or condition label stands for: meningococcal conjugate vaccine given as trial control. This specimen was peripheral blood, taken on day 0 of MenACWY control vaccination. Source of these receptors: an adult in good health.

This chain uses TRBV28 with TRBJ2-4; D gene ambiguous. The ends were cut back, 3 bases at V and 2 bases at J, with 8 bases in the middle. Germline-derived CDR1 and CDR2 are MDHEN and SYDVKM. This CDR3 contains 14 residues. The CDR3 bases are TGTGCCAGCAGTTTCGTGGCTACCAAAAACATTCAGTACTTC. Translation gives CASSFVATKNIQYF.

Only a few counts were recorded for this clone. V and J are TRBV18 and TRBJ1-2; 7 nucleotides align to TRBD1. There are 13 residues in the CDR3. Germline assignment: CDR1 KGHSH and CDR2 LQKENI. V lost 4 bases, J lost 2 bases, and 1 base stayed unmatched. The CDR3 spells CASSQQGNYGYTF. CDR3 sequence (DNA): TGTGCCAGCTCACAACAGGGGAACTATGGCTACACCTTC.

The CDR3, as DNA: TGTGCCAGCACTTACGGGCAGGACTACGAGCAGTACTTC. It yields the protein CASTYGQDYEQYF. This chain links TRBV5-6 with TRBJ2-7; no firm D call. V gave up 6 bases and J gave up 3 bases, with 13 bases separating them. The germline CDR1 and CDR2 sequences are SGHDT and YYEEEE. This CDR3 contains 13 residues. Based on the CDR3 plus reference TRBV5-6 and TRBJ2-7, the full variable domain is DAGVTQSPTHLIKTRGQQVTLRCSPKSGHDTVSWYQQALGQGPQFIFQYYEEEERQRGNFPDRFSGHQFPNYSSELNVNALLLGDSALYLCASTYGQDYEQYFGPGTRLTVT.

The V gene is TRBV18, the J gene TRBJ2-1, with 9 bases fitting TRBD1. The CDR3 extends over 15 amino acids. The germline gives CDR1 KGHSH, CDR2 LQKENI. The trim removed 4 bases at V and 5 bases at J, leaving 6 bases unmatched. The CDR3: CASSLGQGTNNEQFF. CDR3 nucleotides: TGTGCCAGCTCACTCGGACAGGGGACTAACAATGAGCAGTTCTTC.

This chain joins TRBV24-1 and TRBJ2-2; D gene unclear. Germline V gene lookup returns CDR1 KGHDR and CDR2 SFDVKD. Trimming cost V 5 bases and J 4 bases, with 7 bases left between them. CDR3 size: 13 residues. CDR3 DNA: TGTGCCACCAGTGCCCTTATCACCGGGGAGCTGTTTTTT. Translating it yields CATSALITGELFF.

The CDR3 nucleotides read TGTGCCAGCACCCAGAGCTCTGGGGCCAACGTCCTGACTTTC. It codes for CASTQSSGANVLTF. V is TRBV11-3 and J is TRBJ2-6, with D unresolved. The CDR3 length is 14 residues. V was shortened by 7 bases and J by 0 bases, with 7 bases between the two germline ends. Looked up from germline, CDR1 is SGHNT and CDR2 is YENEEA.

The genes are TRBV3-1 (or the pseudogene TRBV3-2) and TRBJ2-7; 8 bases align to TRBD1. The CDR3 is 12 amino acids. The J segment lost 6 bases and the V segment lost 5 bases, leaving 3 bases of the junction unmatched. Looked up from germline, CDR1 is LGHDT and CDR2 is YNNKEL (reference sequence). The CDR3: CASSTTGVEQYF. The CDR3 DNA sequence: TGTGCCAGCAGCACGACAGGGGTCGAGCAGTACTTC.

On this clone itself: The junction departs from germline at one end; a sequencing error may be responsible. The chain employs TRBV6-1 and TRBJ2-3; either TRBD1 or TRBD2 may supply D (6 bases each). CDR1 is MNHNS and CDR2 is SASEGT in the germline V gene. The CDR3 totals 18 residues. CDR3 loop: CASREGGGFVGLTDTQYF. CDR3 coding DNA: TGTGCCAGCAGAGAAGGAGGGGGGTTTGTGGGTCTCACAGATACGCAGTATTTT.

The V and J genes are TRBV20-1 and TRBJ2-4; D is perhaps TRBD2 (7 bases). Trimming stripped 6 bases from V and 10 bases from J, with 13 bases between. From germline, CDR1 is DFQATT and CDR2 SNEGSKA (reference sequence). This CDR3 is built from 11 residues. CDR3 loop: CSAAGEGIQYF. The DNA of the CDR3 is TGCAGTGCCGCAGGGGAGGGGATTCAGTACTTC.

This chain joins TRBV29-1 and TRBJ2-1; no definite D call. The V end lost 6 bases, the J end lost 0 bases, and 12 bases lay between the germline ends. Germline CDR1 SQVTM, CDR2 ANQGSEA. This CDR3 is 14 amino acids long. The CDR3 protein is CSVITPRSYNEQFF. The CDR3 DNA follows: TGCAGCGTCATAACTCCGCGCTCCTACAATGAGCAGTTCTTC.

The chain carries TRBV4-1 and TRBJ2-1; 8 bases are shared with TRBD2. The CDR3 is 17 residues long. Germline V gene sequence: CDR1 MGHRA, CDR2 YSYEKL. V shed 4 bases, J shed 4 bases, and the junction held 12 bases outside the gene matches. The CDR3 loop reads CASSLTGGASGYNEQFF. The CDR3 bases are TGCGCCAGCAGCCTTACGGGGGGGGCTAGCGGATACAATGAGCAGTTCTTC.

V gene TRBV6-2 or TRBV6-3 combines with J gene TRBJ1-2; unclear D gene. The germline V gene has CDR1 MNHEY and CDR2 SVGEGT. This CDR3 region has 17 residues. Between the trimmed V and J ends, which lost 2 bases and 0 bases, there was a span of 16 bases. The CDR3 sequence: CASSYHQRSSSNYGYTF. CDR3 DNA sequence: TGTGCCAGCAGTTACCATCAGCGGAGCAGTTCTAACTATGGCTACACCTTC.

This chain joins TRBV6-5 and TRBJ2-1; D may correspond to TRBD1 or TRBD2 (5 bases each). This CDR3 comprises 12 residues. The germline V and J ends were trimmed by 8 bases and 7 bases, with 12 bases remaining between them. Germline CDR1 and CDR2: MNHEY and SVGAGI. The CDR3 spells CASAYEGNEQFF. The CDR3 DNA reads as TGTGCCAGCGCATACGAGGGGAATGAGCAGTTCTTC.

The chain couples TRBV19 to TRBJ2-7, with 12 bases lining up with TRBD2. The V gene end was trimmed by 5 bases and the J gene end by 2 bases; junction bases not matched to a gene: 4. The CDR3 is 15 residues long. Germline V gene lookup returns CDR1 LNHDA and CDR2 SQIVND (reference sequence). CDR3 loop: CASSPTSGGPYEQYF. In nucleotides, the CDR3 is TGTGCCAGTAGTCCGACTAGCGGGGGACCCTACGAGCAGTACTTC.

The gene calls are TRBV2 and TRBJ1-1; D is perhaps TRBD1 (5 bases). This CDR3 has 13 amino acids. With 6 bases removed from V and 5 bases from J, the gap between germline ends came to 13 bases. CDR1 is SNHLY, CDR2 FYNNEI, per germline. The CDR3 here is CASRFSGGTEAFF. In nucleotides, the CDR3 is TGTGCCAGCAGATTCTCCGGGGGAACTGAAGCTTTCTTT.